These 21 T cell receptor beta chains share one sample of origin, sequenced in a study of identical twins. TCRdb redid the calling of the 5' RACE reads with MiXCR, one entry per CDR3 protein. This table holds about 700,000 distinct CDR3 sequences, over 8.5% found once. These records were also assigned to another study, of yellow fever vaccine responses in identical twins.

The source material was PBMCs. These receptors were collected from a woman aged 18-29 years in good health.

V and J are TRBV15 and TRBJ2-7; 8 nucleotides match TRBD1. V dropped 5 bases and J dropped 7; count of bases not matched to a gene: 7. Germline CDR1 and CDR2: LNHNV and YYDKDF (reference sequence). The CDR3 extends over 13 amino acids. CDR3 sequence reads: CATSGQGSGEQYF. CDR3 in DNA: TGTGCCACCAGCGGACAGGGTTCGGGGGAGCAGTACTTC.

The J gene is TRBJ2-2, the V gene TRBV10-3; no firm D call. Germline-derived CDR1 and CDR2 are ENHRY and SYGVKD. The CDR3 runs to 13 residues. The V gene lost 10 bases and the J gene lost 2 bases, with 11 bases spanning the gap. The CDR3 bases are TGTGCCACCGATCCAGATAACACCGGGGAGCTGTTTTTT. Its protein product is CATDPDNTGELFF.

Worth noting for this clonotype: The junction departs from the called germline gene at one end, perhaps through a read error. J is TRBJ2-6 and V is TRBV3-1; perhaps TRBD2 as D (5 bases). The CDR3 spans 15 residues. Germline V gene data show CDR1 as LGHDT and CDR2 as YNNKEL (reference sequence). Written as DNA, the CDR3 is TGTGCCACCAGCCAAGACTACTCTGGGGCCAACGTCCTGACTTTC. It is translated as CATSQDYSGANVLTF.

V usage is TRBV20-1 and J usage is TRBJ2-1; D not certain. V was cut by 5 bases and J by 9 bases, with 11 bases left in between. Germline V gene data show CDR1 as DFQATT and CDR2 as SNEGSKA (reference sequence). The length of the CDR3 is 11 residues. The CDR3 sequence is CSALTGPEQFF. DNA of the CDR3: TGCAGTGCTTTGACTGGGCCTGAGCAGTTCTTC.

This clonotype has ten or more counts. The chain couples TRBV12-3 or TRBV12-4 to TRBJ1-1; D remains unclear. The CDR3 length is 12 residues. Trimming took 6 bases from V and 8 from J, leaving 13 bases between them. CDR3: CASSRGFTEAFF. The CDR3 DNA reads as TGTGCCAGCAGCCGAGGGTTTACCGAAGCTTTCTTT.

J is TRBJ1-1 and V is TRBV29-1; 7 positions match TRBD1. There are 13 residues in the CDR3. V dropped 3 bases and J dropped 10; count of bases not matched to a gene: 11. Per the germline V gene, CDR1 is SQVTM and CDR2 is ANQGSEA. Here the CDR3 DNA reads TGCAGCGTTGACTGGGCCTCCCACAGGGGAGCTTTCTTT. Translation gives CSVDWASHRGAFF.

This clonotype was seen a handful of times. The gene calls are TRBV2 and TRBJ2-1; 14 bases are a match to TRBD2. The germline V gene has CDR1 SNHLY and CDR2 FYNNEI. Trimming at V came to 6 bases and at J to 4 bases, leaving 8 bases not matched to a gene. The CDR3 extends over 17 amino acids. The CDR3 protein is CASSGPGTSGGYNEQFF. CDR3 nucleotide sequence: TGTGCCAGCAGCGGCCCCGGGACTAGCGGGGGTTACAATGAGCAGTTCTTC. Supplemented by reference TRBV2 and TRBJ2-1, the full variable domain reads EPEVTQTPSHQVTQMGQEVILRCVPISNHLYFYWYRQILGQKVEFLVSFYNNEISEKSEIFDDQFSVERPDGSNFTLKIRSTKLEDSAMYFCASSGPGTSGGYNEQFFGPGTRLTVL.

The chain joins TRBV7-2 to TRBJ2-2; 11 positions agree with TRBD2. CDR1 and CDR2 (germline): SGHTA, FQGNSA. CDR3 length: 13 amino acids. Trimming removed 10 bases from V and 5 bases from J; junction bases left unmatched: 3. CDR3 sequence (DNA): TGTGCCAACTTAGCGGGGGGGACCGGGGAGCTGTTTTTT. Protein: CANLAGGTGELFF.

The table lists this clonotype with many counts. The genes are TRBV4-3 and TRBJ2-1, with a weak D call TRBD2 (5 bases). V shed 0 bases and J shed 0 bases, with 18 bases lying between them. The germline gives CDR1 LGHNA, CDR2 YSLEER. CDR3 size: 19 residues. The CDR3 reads CASSQDPPRTVNSYNEQFF. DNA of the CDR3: TGCGCCAGCAGCCAAGATCCTCCGAGGACTGTTAACTCCTACAATGAGCAGTTCTTC.

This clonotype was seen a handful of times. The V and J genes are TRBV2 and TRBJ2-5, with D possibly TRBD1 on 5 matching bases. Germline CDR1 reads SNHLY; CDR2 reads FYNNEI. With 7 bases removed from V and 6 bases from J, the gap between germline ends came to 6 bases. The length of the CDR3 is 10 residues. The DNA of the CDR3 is TGTGCCAGCAAGGGGAAGACCCAGTACTTC. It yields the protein CASKGKTQYF.

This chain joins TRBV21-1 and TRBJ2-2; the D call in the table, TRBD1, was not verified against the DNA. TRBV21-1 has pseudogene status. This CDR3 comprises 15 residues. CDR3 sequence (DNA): TGTGCCAGCAGCAAAGGGCATCACAGGGGGGGGGAGCTGTTTTTT. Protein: CASSKGHHRGGELFF.

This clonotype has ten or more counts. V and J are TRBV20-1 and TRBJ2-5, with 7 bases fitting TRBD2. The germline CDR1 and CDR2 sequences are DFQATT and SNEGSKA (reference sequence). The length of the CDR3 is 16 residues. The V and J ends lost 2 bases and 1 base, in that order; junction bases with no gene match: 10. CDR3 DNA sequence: TGCAGTGCTAGAAAGCAGAATAGCGGGTTCCAAGAGACCCAGTACTTC. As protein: CSARKQNSGFQETQYF.

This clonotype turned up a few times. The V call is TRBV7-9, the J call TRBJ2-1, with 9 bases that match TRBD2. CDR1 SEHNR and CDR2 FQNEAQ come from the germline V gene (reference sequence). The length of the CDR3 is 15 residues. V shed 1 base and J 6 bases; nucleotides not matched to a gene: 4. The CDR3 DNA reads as TGTGCCAGCAGCTTAGTGGGGACTAGCATCAATGAGCAGTTCTTC. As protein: CASSLVGTSINEQFF.

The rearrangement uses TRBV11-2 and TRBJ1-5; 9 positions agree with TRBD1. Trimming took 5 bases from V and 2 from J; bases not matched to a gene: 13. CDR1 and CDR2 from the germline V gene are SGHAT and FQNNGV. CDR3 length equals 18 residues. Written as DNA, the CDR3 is TGTGCCAGCAGCCCAGGGGACAGGGCAAGACAAGGCAATCAGCCCCAGCATTTT. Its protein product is CASSPGDRARQGNQPQHF. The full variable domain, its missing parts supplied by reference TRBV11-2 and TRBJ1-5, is EAGVAQSPRYKIIEKRQSVAFWCNPISGHATLYWYQQILGQGPKLLIQFQNNGVVDDSQLPKDRFSAERLKGVDSTLKIQPAKLEDSAVYLCASSPGDRARQGNQPQHFGDGTRLSIL.

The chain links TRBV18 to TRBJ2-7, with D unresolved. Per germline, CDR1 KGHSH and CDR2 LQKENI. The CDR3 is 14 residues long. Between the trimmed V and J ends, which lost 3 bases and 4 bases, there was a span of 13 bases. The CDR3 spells CASSPDILRYEQYF. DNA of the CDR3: TGTGCCAGCTCACCCGACATTCTCAGGTACGAGCAGTACTTC.

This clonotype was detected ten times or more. The CDR3 sequence: CASSQDKDSYTGELFF. The DNA of the CDR3 is TGTGCCAGCAGCCAAGATAAGGATAGTTACACCGGGGAGCTGTTTTTT. V and J are TRBV3-1 and TRBJ2-2; D is unclear. The CDR3 has 16 amino acids. Germline CDR1 and CDR2: LGHDT and YNNKEL (reference sequence). The V and J ends lost 0 bases and 3 bases respectively, with 11 bases between them. Together with reference TRBV3-1 and TRBJ2-2, the CDR3 gives the full variable domain: DTAVSQTPKYLVTQMGNDKSIKCEQNLGHDTMYWYKQDSKKFLKIMFSYNNKELIINETVPNRFSPKSPDKAHLNLHINSLELGDSAVYFCASSQDKDSYTGELFFGEGSRLTVL.

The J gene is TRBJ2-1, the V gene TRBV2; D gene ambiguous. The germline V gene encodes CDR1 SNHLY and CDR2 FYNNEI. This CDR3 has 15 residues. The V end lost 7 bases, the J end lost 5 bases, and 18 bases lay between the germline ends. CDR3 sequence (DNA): TGTGCCAGCACCCTTCCCACGCGCGTTGACAATGAGCAGTTCTTC. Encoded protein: CASTLPTRVDNEQFF.

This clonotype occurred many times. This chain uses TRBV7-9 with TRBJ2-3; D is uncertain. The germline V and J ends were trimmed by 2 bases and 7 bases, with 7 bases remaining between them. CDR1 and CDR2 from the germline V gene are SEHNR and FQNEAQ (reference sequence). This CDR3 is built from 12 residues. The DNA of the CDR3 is TGTGCCAGCAGCTTACACACCTATACGCAGTATTTT. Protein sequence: CASSLHTYTQYF.

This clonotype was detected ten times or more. CDR3 DNA: TGTGCCAGCAGTCCAGCCGGGACAGGGAATCAGCCCCAGCATTTT. This gives the protein CASSPAGTGNQPQHF. This sequence joins TRBV12-3 or TRBV12-4 and TRBJ1-5, with TRBD1 matching over 9 bases. The CDR3 is 15 residues long. Trimming at V came to 5 bases and at J to 4 bases, leaving 6 bases not matched to a gene.

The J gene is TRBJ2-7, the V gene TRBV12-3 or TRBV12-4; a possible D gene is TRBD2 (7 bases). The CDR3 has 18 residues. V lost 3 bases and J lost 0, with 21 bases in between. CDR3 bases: TGTGCCAGCAGTTTTAGAGGGGGGTTTAGCGGGCACTCCTACGAGCAGTACTTC. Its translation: CASSFRGGFSGHSYEQYF.

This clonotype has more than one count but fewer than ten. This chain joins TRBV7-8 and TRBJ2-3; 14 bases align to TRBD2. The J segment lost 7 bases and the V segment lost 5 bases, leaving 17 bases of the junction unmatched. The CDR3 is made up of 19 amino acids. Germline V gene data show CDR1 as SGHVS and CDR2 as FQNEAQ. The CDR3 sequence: CASSTGLAGGFKLQNTQYF. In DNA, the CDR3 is TGTGCCAGCAGCACAGGACTAGCGGGGGGCTTTAAACTACAAAATACGCAGTATTTT.